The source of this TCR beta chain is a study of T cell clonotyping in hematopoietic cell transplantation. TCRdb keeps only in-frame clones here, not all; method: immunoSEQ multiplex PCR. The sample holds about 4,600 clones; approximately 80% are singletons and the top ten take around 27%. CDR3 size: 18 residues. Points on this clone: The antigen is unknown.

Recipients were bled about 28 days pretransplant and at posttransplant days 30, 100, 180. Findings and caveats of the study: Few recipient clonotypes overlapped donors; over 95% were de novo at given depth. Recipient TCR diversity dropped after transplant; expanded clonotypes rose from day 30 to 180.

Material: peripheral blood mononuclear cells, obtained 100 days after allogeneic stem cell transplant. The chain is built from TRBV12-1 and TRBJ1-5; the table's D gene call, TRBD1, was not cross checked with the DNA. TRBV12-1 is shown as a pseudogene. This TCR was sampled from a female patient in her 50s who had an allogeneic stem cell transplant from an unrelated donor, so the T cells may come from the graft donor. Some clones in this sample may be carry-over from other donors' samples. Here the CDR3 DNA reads TGTGCCACCTCTATATCGGACAGGATGGTTTGGGGCAATCAGCCCCAGCATTTT. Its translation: CATSISDRMVWGNQPQHF.